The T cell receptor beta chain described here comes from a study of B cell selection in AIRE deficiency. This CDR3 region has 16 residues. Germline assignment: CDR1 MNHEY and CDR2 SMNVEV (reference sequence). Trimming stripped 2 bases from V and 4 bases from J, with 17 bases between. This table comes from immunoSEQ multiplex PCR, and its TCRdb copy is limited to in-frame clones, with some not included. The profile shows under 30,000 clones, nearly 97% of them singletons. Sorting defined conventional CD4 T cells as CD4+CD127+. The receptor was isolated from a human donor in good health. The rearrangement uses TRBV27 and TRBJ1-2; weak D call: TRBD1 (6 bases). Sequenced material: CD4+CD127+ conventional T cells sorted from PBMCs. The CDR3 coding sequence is TGTGCCAGCAGTTTAGCTGGGACACGCCTAGGCTATGGCTACACCTTC. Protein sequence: CASSLAGTRLGYGYTF.